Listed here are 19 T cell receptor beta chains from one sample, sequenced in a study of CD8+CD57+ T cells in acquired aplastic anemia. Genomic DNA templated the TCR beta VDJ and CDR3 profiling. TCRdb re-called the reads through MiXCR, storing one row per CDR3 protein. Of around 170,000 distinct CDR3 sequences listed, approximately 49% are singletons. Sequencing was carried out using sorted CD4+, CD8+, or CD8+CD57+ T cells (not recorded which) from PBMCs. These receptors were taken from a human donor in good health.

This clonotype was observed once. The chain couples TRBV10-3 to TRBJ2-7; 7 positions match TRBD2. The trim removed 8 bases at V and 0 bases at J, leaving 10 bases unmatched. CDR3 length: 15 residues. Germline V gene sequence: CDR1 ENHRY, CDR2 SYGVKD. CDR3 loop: CAIADSGSSSYEQYF. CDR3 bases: TGTGCCATCGCAGATAGCGGGTCGAGCTCCTACGAGCAGTACTTC.

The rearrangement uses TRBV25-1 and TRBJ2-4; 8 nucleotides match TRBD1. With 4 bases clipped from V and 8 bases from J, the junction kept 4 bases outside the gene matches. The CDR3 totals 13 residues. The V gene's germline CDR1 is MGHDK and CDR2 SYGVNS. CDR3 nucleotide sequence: TGTGCCAGCAGTGCCGGACAGGGAGACATTCAGTACTTC. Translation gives CASSAGQGDIQYF.

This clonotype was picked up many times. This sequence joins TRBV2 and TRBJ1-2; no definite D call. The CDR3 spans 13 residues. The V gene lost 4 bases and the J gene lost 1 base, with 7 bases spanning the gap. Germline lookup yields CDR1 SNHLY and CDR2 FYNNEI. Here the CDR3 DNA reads TGTGCCAGCAGTGGTAACCTTAACTATGGCTACACCTTC. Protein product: CASSGNLNYGYTF.

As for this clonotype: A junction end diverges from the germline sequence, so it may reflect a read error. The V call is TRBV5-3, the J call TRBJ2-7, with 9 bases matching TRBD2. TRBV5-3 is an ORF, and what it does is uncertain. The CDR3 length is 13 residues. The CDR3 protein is CASSFGLASEQYF. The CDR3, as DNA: TGTGCCAGCAGCTTTGGACTAGCGAGCGAGCAGTACTTC.

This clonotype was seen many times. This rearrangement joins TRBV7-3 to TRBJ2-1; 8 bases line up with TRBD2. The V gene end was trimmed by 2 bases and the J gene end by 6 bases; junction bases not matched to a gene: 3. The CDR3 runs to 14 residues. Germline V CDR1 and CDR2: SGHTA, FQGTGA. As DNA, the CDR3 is TGTGCCAGCAGCTTACTTAGCGGGACCAATGAGCAGTTCTTC. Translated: CASSLLSGTNEQFF. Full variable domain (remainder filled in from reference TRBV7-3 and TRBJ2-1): GAGVSQTPSNKVTEKGKYVELRCDPISGHTALYWYRQSLGQGPEFLIYFQGTGAADDSGLPNDRFFAVRPEGSVSTLKIQRTERGDSAVYLCASSLLSGTNEQFFGPGTRLTVL.

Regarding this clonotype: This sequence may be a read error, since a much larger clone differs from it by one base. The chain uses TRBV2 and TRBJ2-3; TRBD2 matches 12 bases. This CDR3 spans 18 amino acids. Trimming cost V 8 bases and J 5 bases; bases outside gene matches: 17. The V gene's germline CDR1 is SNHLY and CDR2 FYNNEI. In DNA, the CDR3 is TGTGCCAGCGGGACCCTCAGACTAGCGGGAGAGCTTGTAGATACGCAGTATTTT. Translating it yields CASGTLRLAGELVDTQYF.

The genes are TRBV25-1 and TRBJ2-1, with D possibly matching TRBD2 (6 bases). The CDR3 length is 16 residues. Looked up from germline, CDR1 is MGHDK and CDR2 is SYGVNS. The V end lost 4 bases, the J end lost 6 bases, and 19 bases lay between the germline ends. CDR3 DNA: TGTGCCAGCAGTGCTATGCACGGGGGTGGGCCCAATGAGCAGTTCTTC. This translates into CASSAMHGGGPNEQFF.

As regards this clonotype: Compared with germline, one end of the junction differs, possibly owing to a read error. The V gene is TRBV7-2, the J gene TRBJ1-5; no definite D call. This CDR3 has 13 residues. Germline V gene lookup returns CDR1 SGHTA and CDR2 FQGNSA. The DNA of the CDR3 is TGTGCCAGCAGTCGCCAGCAGAATCAGCCCCGGCATTTT. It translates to CASSRQQNQPRHF.

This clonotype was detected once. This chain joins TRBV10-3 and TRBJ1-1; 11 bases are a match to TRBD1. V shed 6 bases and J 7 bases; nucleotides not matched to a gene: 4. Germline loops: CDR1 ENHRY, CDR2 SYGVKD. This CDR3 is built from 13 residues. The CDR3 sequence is CAIRGQGVVEAFF. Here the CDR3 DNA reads TGTGCCATCAGGGGACAGGGGGTAGTTGAAGCTTTCTTT.

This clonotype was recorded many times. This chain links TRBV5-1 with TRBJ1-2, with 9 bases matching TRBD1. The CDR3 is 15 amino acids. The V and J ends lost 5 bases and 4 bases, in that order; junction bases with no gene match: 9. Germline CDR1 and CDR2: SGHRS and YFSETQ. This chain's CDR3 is CASSQGTGTAYGYTF. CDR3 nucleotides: TGCGCCAGCAGTCAAGGGACAGGGACTGCCTATGGCTACACCTTC.

The CDR3 protein is CASSLVGTTNYGYTF. CDR3 DNA sequence: TGCGCCAGCAGCTTGGTTGGCACTACTAACTATGGCTACACCTTC. The chain is built from TRBV5-1 and TRBJ1-2, with D unresolved. Germline V gene sequence: CDR1 SGHRS, CDR2 YFSETQ. The CDR3 extends over 15 amino acids. V dropped 0 bases and J dropped 0 bases, with 9 bases sitting between them.

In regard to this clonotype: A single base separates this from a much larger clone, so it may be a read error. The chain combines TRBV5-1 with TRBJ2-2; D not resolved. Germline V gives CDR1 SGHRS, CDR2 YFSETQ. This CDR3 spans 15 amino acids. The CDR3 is CAGSWAPSNTGELFF. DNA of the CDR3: TGCGCCGGCAGCTGGGCTCCCTCGAACACCGGGGAGCTGTTTTTT.

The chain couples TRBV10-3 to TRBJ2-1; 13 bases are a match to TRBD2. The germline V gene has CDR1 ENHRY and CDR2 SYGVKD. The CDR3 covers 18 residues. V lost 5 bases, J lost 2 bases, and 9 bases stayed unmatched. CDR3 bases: TGTGCCATCAGTCGGGGGGGACTAGCGGGACTAACCTACAATGAGCAGTTCTTC. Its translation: CAISRGGLAGLTYNEQFF.

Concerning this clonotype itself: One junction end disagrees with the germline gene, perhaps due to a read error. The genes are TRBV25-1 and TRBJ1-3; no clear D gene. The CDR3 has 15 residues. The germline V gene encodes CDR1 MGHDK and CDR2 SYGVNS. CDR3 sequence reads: CASSLGGSSGNTTYF. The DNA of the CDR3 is TGTGCCAGCAGTTTGGGCGGAAGCTCTGGAAACACCACATATTTT.

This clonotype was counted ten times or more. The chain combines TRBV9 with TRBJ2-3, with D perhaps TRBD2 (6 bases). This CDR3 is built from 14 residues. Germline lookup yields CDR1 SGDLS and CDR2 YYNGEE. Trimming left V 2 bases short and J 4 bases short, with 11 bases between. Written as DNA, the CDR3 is TGTGCCAGCAGCGTCTCCGGGAGAGCAGATACGCAGTATTTT. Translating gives CASSVSGRADTQYF.

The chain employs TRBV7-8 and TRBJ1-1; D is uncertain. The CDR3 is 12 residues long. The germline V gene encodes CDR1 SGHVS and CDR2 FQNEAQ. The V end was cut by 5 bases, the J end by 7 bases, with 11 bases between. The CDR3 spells CASSRIKDEAFF. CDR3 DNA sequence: TGTGCCAGCAGCCGTATTAAGGATGAAGCTTTCTTT.

The CDR3 nucleotides read TGTGCCAGCAGCCCTAGACTAGCTTCCCAAGAGACCCAGTACTTC. It encodes CASSPRLASQETQYF. This chain joins TRBV3-1 and TRBJ2-5, with 7 bases lining up with TRBD2. The length of the CDR3 is 15 residues. After removal of 4 bases from V and 1 base from J, the junction contained 6 bases not matched to a gene. Germline V lookup: CDR1 LGHDT, CDR2 YNNKEL (reference sequence).

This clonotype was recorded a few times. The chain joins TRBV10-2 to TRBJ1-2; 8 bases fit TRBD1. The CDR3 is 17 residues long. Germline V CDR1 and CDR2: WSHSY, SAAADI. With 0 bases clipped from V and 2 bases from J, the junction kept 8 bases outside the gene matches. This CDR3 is CASSESMAGGANYGYTF. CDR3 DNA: TGCGCCAGCAGTGAGTCAATGGCAGGGGGCGCAAACTATGGCTACACCTTC.

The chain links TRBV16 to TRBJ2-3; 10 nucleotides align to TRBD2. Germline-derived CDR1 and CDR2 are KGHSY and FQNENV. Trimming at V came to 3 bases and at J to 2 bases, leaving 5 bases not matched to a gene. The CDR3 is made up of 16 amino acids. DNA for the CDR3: TGTGCCAGCAGCCAGCCCAGCGGGAGGGCCACAGATACGCAGTATTTT. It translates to CASSQPSGRATDTQYF.